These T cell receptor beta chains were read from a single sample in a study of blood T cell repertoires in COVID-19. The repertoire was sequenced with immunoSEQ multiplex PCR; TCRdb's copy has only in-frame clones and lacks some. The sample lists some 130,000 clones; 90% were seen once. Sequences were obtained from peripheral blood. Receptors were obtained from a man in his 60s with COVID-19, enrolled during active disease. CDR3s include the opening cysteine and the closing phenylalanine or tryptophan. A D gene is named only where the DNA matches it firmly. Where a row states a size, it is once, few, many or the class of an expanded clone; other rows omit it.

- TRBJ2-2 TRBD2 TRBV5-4 CASSLDLAGPGELFF TGTGCCAGCAGCTTGGATCTAGCGGGGCCCGGGGAGCTGTTTTTT
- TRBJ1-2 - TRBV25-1 CASRPGGSYGYTF TGTGCCAGCAGACCGGGAGGCAGTTATGGCTACACCTTC
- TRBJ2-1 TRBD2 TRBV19 CASSLGRGSVYNEQFF TGTGCCAGTTCCCTTGGCCGCGGGAGTGTATACAATGAGCAGTTCTTC
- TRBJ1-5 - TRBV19 CASSPTTRAQPQHF TGTGCCAGTAGTCCCACGACACGAGCCCAGCCCCAGCATTTT
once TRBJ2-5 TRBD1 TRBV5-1 CASSFGTGETQYF TGCGCCAGCAGCTTTGGGACAGGGGAGACCCAGTACTTC
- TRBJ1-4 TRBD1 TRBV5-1 CASSLGQGGEKLFF TGCGCCAGCAGCCTCGGACAGGGGGGAGAAAAACTGTTTTTT
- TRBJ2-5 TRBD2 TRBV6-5 CASIASGIQETQYF TGTGCCAGCATTGCTAGCGGGATTCAAGAGACCCAGTACTTC
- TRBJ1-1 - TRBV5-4 CASSLEGGNTEAFF TGTGCCAGCAGCTTGGAAGGCGGGAACACTGAAGCTTTCTTT
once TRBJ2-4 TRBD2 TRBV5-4 CASRDGTSGGNIQYF TGTGCCAGCAGGGACGGGACTAGCGGGGGGAACATTCAGTACTTC
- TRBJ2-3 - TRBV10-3 CAISESGGGTDTQYF TGTGCCATCAGTGAGTCGGGGGGTGGCACAGATACGCAGTATTTT
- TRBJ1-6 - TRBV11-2 CASRRPYNSPLHF TGTGCCAGTCGGCGGCCCTATAATTCACCCCTCCACTTT
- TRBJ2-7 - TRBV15 CATRRTVSSYEQYF TGTGCCACCAGACGGACAGTCTCCTCCTACGAGCAGTACTTC
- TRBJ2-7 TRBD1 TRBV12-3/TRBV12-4 CASGQGPNEQYF TGTGCCAGCGGACAGGGGCCGAACGAGCAGTACTTC
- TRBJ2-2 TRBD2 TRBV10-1 CASSTGTSGTELFF TGCGCCAGCAGCACCGGGACTAGCGGGACGGAGCTGTTTTTT
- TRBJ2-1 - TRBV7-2 CASSLDRDAYNEQFF TGTGCCAGCAGCTTAGACAGGGACGCCTACAATGAGCAGTTCTTC
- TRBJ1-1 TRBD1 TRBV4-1 CASSQVRQGRDTEAFF TGCGCCAGCAGCCAAGTAAGACAGGGGCGGGACACTGAAGCTTTCTTT
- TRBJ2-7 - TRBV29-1 CSVEVGSYEQYF TGCAGCGTTGAAGTGGGGAGCTACGAGCAGTACTTC
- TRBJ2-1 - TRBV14 CASSQEQRSEQFF TGTGCCAGCAGCCAAGAACAGCGGTCCGAGCAGTTCTTC
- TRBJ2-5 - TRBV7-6 CASSFGAQETQYF TGTGCCAGCAGCTTCGGAGCTCAAGAGACCCAGTACTTC
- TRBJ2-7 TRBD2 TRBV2 CASSPGLAGPNLEQYF TGTGCCAGCAGTCCCGGACTAGCGGGTCCTAACTTGGAGCAGTACTTC
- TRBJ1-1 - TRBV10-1 CASSDSGGAEAFF TGCGCCAGCAGTGACAGCGGGGGGGCTGAAGCTTTCTTT
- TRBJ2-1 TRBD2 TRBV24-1 CATSDSTSGRDYEQFF TGTGCCACCAGTGATTCGACTAGCGGGAGGGACTATGAGCAGTTCTTC
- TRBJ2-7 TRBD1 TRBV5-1 CASSPGLDRVSSEQYF TGCGCCAGCAGCCCGGGGCTGGACAGGGTATCCTCCGAGCAGTACTTC
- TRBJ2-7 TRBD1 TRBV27 CASSLSGTGGAEQYF TGTGCCAGCAGCCTATCCGGGACAGGGGGCGCCGAGCAGTACTTC
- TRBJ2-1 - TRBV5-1 CASSLGLGAVYNEQFF TGCGCCAGCAGCTTGGGGCTGGGGGCGGTGTACAATGAGCAGTTCTTC
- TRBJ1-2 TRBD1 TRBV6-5 CASSGGQGYGYTF TGTGCCAGTTCCGGCGGACAGGGATATGGCTACACCTTC
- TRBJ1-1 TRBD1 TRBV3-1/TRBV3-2 CASSHLGTGYTFF TGTGCCAGCAGCCACCTTGGGACAGGGTACACTTTCTTT
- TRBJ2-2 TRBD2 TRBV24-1 CATSDPQTSGRTGELFF TGTGCCACCAGTGATCCTCAGACTAGCGGGAGAACCGGGGAGCTGTTTTTT
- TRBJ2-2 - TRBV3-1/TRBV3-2 CASSPDSRTGELFF TGTGCCAGCAGCCCCGACAGTCGGACCGGGGAGCTGTTTTTT
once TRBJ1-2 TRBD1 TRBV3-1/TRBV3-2 CASSPIGDRGTYGYTF TGTGCCAGCAGCCCTATAGGAGACAGGGGAACCTATGGCTACACCTTC
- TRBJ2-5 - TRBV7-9 CASSLDTGRETQYF TGTGCCAGCAGCCTCGATACAGGGCGAGAGACCCAGTACTTC
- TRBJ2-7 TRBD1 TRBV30 CAWSRDRGDEQYF TGTGCCTGGTCCCGGGACAGGGGCGATGAGCAGTACTTC
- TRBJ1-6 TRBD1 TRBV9 CASSADRGFDSPLHF TGTGCCAGCAGCGCCGACAGGGGATTCGATTCACCCCTCCACTTT